This TCR beta chain was recorded in a study of blood T cells in healthy people across ages. CDR3 length: 13 amino acids. Germline CDR1 is GTSNPN and CDR2 is SVGIG (reference sequence). PCR was performed a second time for roughly 6 to 12 cycles using a sample-barcoded 5' primer and a J-beta primer mix. Each of the cDNA molecules was tagged by a template-switch adaptor with 12 random nucleotides. CDR3-containing paired-end reads numbering at least 2.5 million came from each sample. TCRdb reprocessed the 5' RACE reads via MiXCR and lists one record per CDR3 protein. The sample includes 800,000 to 950,000 distinct CDR3 sequences, around 49% of them seen just once. Points from the study as a whole: The study regarded diversity estimates from one million T cells as underestimates. Per million T cells, the diversity of TCR beta decreased roughly linearly as age advanced.

With regard to this clonotype: Its antigen is currently unknown. Its ends do not fully match the called genes, so a read error is possible.

The sequence was collected from a man aged 30 to 39 in good health. The chain has TRBV30 and TRBJ1-5; the D is unclear. Sequenced input: blood. The CDR3 region is CAWSKKGNHPQHF. In nucleotides, the CDR3 is TGTGCCTGGAGTAAAAAAGGGAATCACCCCCAGCATTTT.